What follows is one TCR beta chain and its context. One base away lies a much larger clone, so this may be a sequencing read error. TCRdb reprocessed the 5' RACE reads with MiXCR, giving one entry per CDR3 protein. The sample contains several thousand distinct CDR3 sequences, roughly 36% of which appear only once. Memory CD4+ cells were defined as CD4+CD45RO+CD25-. V shed 5 bases and J shed 6 bases, with 5 bases lying between them. The CDR3 spans 11 residues. The clonotype originates from a female donor with breast cancer. This chain joins TRBV12-3 or TRBV12-4 and TRBJ2-1; D uncertain. The sequencing sample was made of tumor-infiltrating memory CD4+ T cells sorted from the breast tumor. Subset meaning: memory CD4+ T cells, CD4+CD45RO+CD25-. The CDR3 loop reads CASSLINEQFF. CDR3 in DNA: TGTGCCAGCAGTCTTATCAATGAGCAGTTCTTC.